The 27 T cell receptor beta chains given below trace back to one sample, sequenced in a study of shared clonotypes between healthy human individuals. Some clones are missing from TCRdb's copy, which holds only in-frame ones; the method was immunoSEQ multiplex PCR. The sample includes under 2.5 million clones, less than 95% of them seen just once. The sample comprised naive CD4+ T cells from PBMCs. This sample's subset: CD45RA+ positively selected. These receptors were taken from a man younger than 30 in good health. Some clones in this sample may be carry-over from other donors' samples.

The rearrangement joins TRBV6-1 to TRBJ2-1, with 11 bases matching TRBD1. This CDR3 is built from 20 residues. Unmatched junction bases numbered 14, after V lost 1 base and J lost 3 bases. Per the germline V gene, CDR1 is MNHNS and CDR2 is SASEGT. This chain's CDR3 is CASSEVGTGGSRLLYNEQFF. As DNA, the CDR3 is TGTGCCAGCAGTGAAGTCGGGACAGGGGGATCCCGCCTGCTCTACAATGAGCAGTTCTTC.

The chain couples TRBV11-2 to TRBJ2-7, with TRBD2 as a possible D gene (5 bases). Trimming left V 4 bases short and J 12 bases short, with 22 bases between. Per germline, CDR1 SGHAT and CDR2 FQNNGV. The CDR3 totals 14 residues. CDR3 amino acids: CASSSTRMSGYLYF. In nucleotides, the CDR3 is TGTGCCAGCAGCTCTACTAGAATGTCGGGGTATTTGTACTTC.

A single count supports this clone. This chain's CDR3 is CASSRGLARTDTQYF. The CDR3 coding sequence is TGTGCCAGCAGCCGGGGACTAGCTCGCACAGATACGCAGTATTTT. This rearrangement joins TRBV7-9 to TRBJ2-3; 9 nucleotides agree with TRBD2. Trimming at V came to 5 bases and at J to 1 base, leaving 4 bases not matched to a gene. In germline, CDR1 is SEHNR, CDR2 FQNEAQ (reference sequence). The CDR3 is 15 amino acids.

The chain carries TRBV27 and TRBJ1-5; D gene ambiguous. Germline CDR1 and CDR2: MNHEY and SMNVEV (reference sequence). V dropped 3 bases and J dropped 5 bases, with 8 bases sitting between them. The CDR3 is 13 residues long. As DNA, the CDR3 is TGTGCCAGCAGTTTTGGTCCGGATCAGCCCCAGCATTTT. Protein product: CASSFGPDQPQHF.

The chain has TRBV5-4 and TRBJ2-4, with D possibly TRBD1 on 6 matching bases. From germline, CDR1 is SGHNT and CDR2 YYREEE (reference sequence). Trimming removed 2 bases at V and 3 bases at J, with 12 bases between. This CDR3 is 15 amino acids long. The DNA of the CDR3 is TGTGCCAGCAGCTTCTCAGGGGTTGGCAAAAACATTCAGTACTTC. The encoded protein is CASSFSGVGKNIQYF.

The genes are TRBV18 and TRBJ1-4, with 9 bases aligning to TRBD1. The germline V gene has CDR1 KGHSH and CDR2 LQKENI. V shed 3 bases, J shed 5 bases, and the junction held 4 bases outside the gene matches. This CDR3 comprises 15 residues. Here the CDR3 DNA reads TGTGCCAGCTCACCTTGGACAGGGGAAAATGAAAAACTGTTTTTT. It translates to CASSPWTGENEKLFF.

This chain joins TRBV29-1 and TRBJ1-1; possibly TRBD1 for D (5 bases). The CDR3 runs to 13 residues. The ends were cut back, 5 bases at V and 4 bases at J, with 14 bases in the middle. Germline CDR1 SQVTM, CDR2 ANQGSEA. The CDR3 bases are TGCAGCGTTTTACCAGGGTCTGTCACTGAAGCTTTCTTT. Translation gives CSVLPGSVTEAFF.

The V gene is TRBV5-4, the J gene TRBJ2-1, with D possibly TRBD2 on 6 matching bases. There are 17 residues in the CDR3. Germline V lookup: CDR1 SGHNT, CDR2 YYREEE (reference sequence). The V end lost 0 bases, the J end lost 0 bases, and 13 bases lay between the germline ends. The CDR3 here is CASSLAKSGGSYNEQFF. The DNA of the CDR3 is TGTGCCAGCAGCTTGGCCAAATCCGGGGGCTCCTACAATGAGCAGTTCTTC.

The chain combines TRBV9 with TRBJ2-7, with 9 bases matching TRBD1. From germline, CDR1 is SGDLS and CDR2 YYNGEE. V dropped 3 bases and J dropped 3; count of bases not matched to a gene: 7. The CDR3 has 15 amino acids. CDR3 residues: CASSEGQGASYEQYF. CDR3 in DNA: TGTGCCAGCAGCGAGGGACAGGGAGCCAGCTACGAGCAGTACTTC.

Of note for this clone: The sample carries other DNA sequences with the same CDR3. The V call is TRBV2, the J call TRBJ2-7; D is undetermined. The CDR3 has 12 amino acids. The V and J ends lost 0 bases and 4 bases respectively, with 4 bases between them. The germline V gene encodes CDR1 SNHLY and CDR2 FYNNEI. The CDR3 sequence: CASSEAGYEQYF. CDR3 bases: TGTGCCAGCAGTGAAGCGGGGTACGAGCAGTACTTC.

CDR3 residues: CASSAGGLAPYF. The DNA of the CDR3 is TGTGCCAGCAGCGCCGGAGGACTAGCTCCGTATTTT. The V call is TRBV11-3, the J call TRBJ2-3, with 8 bases aligning to TRBD2. CDR1 and CDR2 from the germline V gene are SGHNT and YENEEA. CDR3 length: 12 amino acids. V was pared by 5 bases and J by 14 bases, with 9 bases of the junction left unmatched.

The chain recombines TRBV5-4 with TRBJ1-1; possibly TRBD1 for D (5 bases). The CDR3 is made up of 16 amino acids. Trimming removed 3 bases from V and 2 bases from J, with 17 bases in between. The V gene's germline CDR1 is SGHNT and CDR2 YYREEE (reference sequence). CDR3 residues: CASSSILGAANTEAFF. DNA for the CDR3: TGTGCCAGCAGCTCGATTCTCGGGGCAGCTAACACTGAAGCTTTCTTT.

V usage is TRBV5-1 and J usage is TRBJ2-2; D is possibly TRBD1 (5 bases). From germline, CDR1 is SGHRS and CDR2 YFSETQ. CDR3 length: 15 amino acids. The V gene lost 3 bases and the J gene lost 7 bases, with 16 bases spanning the gap. CDR3 sequence (DNA): TGCGCCAGCAGCTGGTTCCAGGGAAGGGGCGGGGAGCTGTTTTTT. It codes for CASSWFQGRGGELFF.

V and J are TRBV29-1 and TRBJ1-2; 8 bases agree with TRBD1. The CDR3 extends over 13 amino acids. The germline gives CDR1 SQVTM, CDR2 ANQGSEA. V lost 6 bases to trimming and J lost 8 bases; unmatched junction nucleotides: 11. DNA of the CDR3: TGCAGCGTAGGCAGGGGGCTGACCTTCGGCTACACCTTC. Translating gives CSVGRGLTFGYTF. Full variable domain (missing parts from reference TRBV29-1 and TRBJ1-2): SAVISQKPSRDICQRGTSLTIQCQVDSQVTMMFWYRQQPGQSLTLIATANQGSEATYESGFVIDKFPISRPNLTFSTLTVSNMSPEDSSIYLCSVGRGLTFGYTFGSGTRLTVV.

CDR3 residues: CSVTARRGNVDTQYF. CDR3 DNA sequence: TGCAGCGTGACCGCTAGGAGGGGGAACGTGGATACGCAGTATTTT. V and J are TRBV29-1 and TRBJ2-3, with D perhaps matching TRBD1 or TRBD2 (6 bases each). Germline V CDR1 and CDR2: SQVTM, ANQGSEA. V gave up 6 bases and J gave up 6 bases, with 22 bases separating them. This CDR3 has 15 amino acids.

The rearrangement uses TRBV18 and TRBJ2-3; 9 positions agree with TRBD1. CDR3 length: 15 residues. V dropped 6 bases and J dropped 4; count of bases not matched to a gene: 8. CDR1 is KGHSH and CDR2 is LQKENI in the germline V gene. As DNA, the CDR3 is TGTGCCAGCTCGCCGGACAGGGGTAATGCAGATACGCAGTATTTT. Its translation is CASSPDRGNADTQYF.

V gene TRBV5-1 combines with J gene TRBJ1-2; 7 bases match TRBD1. V lost 0 bases to trimming and J lost 1 base; unmatched junction nucleotides: 6. The germline gives CDR1 SGHRS, CDR2 YFSETQ. The CDR3 runs 16 residues. The CDR3 reads CASSLAEGTVNYGYTF. CDR3 DNA: TGCGCCAGCAGCTTGGCCGAAGGGACAGTTAACTATGGCTACACCTTC.

The V gene is TRBV11-3, the J gene TRBJ2-2, with 7 bases identical to TRBD2. V was clipped by 2 bases and J by 3 bases; unmatched bases: 3. CDR1 SGHNT and CDR2 YENEEA come from the germline V gene. This CDR3 spans 15 amino acids. CDR3 DNA: TGTGCCAGCAGCTTAACGGGGAGGGACACCGGGGAGCTGTTTTTT. Encoded protein: CASSLTGRDTGELFF.

This chain connects TRBV10-3 to TRBJ2-3, with D possibly TRBD2 on 5 matching bases. V was trimmed by 3 bases and J by 1 base, leaving 8 bases between them. The CDR3 totals 14 residues. The germline CDR1 and CDR2 sequences are ENHRY and SYGVKD. The CDR3, as DNA: TGTGCCATCAGTGAACGAGCGGGCACAGATACGCAGTATTTT. Translated, it gives CAISERAGTDTQYF.

This clone was recorded a few times. Other DNA sequences from this sample encode an identical CDR3 as well. J is TRBJ2-1 and V is TRBV20-1; D not resolved. This CDR3 has 10 amino acids. V shed 4 bases and J shed 4 bases, with 2 bases lying between them. Germline values: CDR1 DFQATT, CDR2 SNEGSKA (reference sequence). This chain's CDR3 is CSAKYNEQFF. The CDR3 nucleotides read TGCAGTGCTAAGTACAATGAGCAGTTCTTC.

This chain connects TRBV7-2 to TRBJ2-5; 8 nucleotides line up with TRBD2. V was clipped by 5 bases and J by 5 bases; unmatched bases: 7. The length of the CDR3 is 14 residues. Germline V gives CDR1 SGHTA, CDR2 FQGNSA. The CDR3 DNA reads TGTGCCAGCAGCCAACAAGCGGGAGTGGAGACCCAGTACTTC. Translation: CASSQQAGVETQYF.

This sequence joins TRBV10-3 and TRBJ1-2; 8 bases line up with TRBD1. This CDR3 has 13 amino acids. Trimming removed 10 bases from V and 8 bases from J; junction bases left unmatched: 12. Germline V lookup: CDR1 ENHRY, CDR2 SYGVKD. The CDR3 region has the DNA TGTGCCACCCTCGTCGGACAGGGTGAGGGCTACACCTTC. Translating gives CATLVGQGEGYTF.

The V gene is TRBV10-1, the J gene TRBJ2-3, with 11 bases aligning to TRBD1. V lost 7 bases and J lost 4; bases outside the gene matches: 4. The CDR3 covers 14 residues. Per the germline V gene, CDR1 is WNHNN and CDR2 is SYGVQD (reference sequence). Here the CDR3 reads CASTPGQGADTQYF. Here the CDR3 DNA reads TGCGCCAGCACCCCGGGACAGGGGGCAGATACGCAGTATTTT.

The chain couples TRBV2 to TRBJ1-5; 7 nucleotides agree with TRBD1. This CDR3 comprises 17 residues. Unmatched junction bases numbered 12, after V lost 5 bases and J lost 2 bases. Germline V CDR1 and CDR2: SNHLY, FYNNEI. CDR3 region: CASSFTGVRTGNQPQHF. CDR3 nucleotide sequence: TGTGCCAGCAGTTTTACAGGGGTCCGTACGGGCAATCAGCCCCAGCATTTT.

The CDR3 DNA reads as TGTGCCAGCAGTTTTTTCGACAGGGCGGAGACCCAGTACTTC. It encodes CASSFFDRAETQYF. The rearrangement joins TRBV27 to TRBJ2-5; 7 nucleotides line up with TRBD1. The germline CDR1 and CDR2 sequences are MNHEY and SMNVEV (reference sequence). There are 14 residues in the CDR3. V shed 3 bases and J 5 bases; nucleotides not matched to a gene: 6.

In its sample, this clone was seen once. Other nucleotide sequences in the sample specify the same CDR3. V is TRBV28 and J is TRBJ2-7; no reliable D call. Deletions cut 6 bases from V and 4 bases from J, with 7 bases between. CDR3 length: 11 residues. In germline, CDR1 is MDHEN, CDR2 SYDVKM. CDR3 region: CASSLLYEQYF. CDR3 nucleotide sequence: TGTGCCAGCAGCCTTCTATACGAGCAGTACTTC.

The chain is built from TRBV2 and TRBJ1-4; TRBD1 aligns across 8 bases. Germline loops: CDR1 SNHLY, CDR2 FYNNEI. With 3 bases clipped from V and 3 bases from J, the junction kept 3 bases outside the gene matches. The CDR3 spans 15 residues. CDR3 nucleotides: TGTGCCAGCAGTGATCAGGGACAGGCTAATGAAAAACTGTTTTTT. Its protein product is CASSDQGQANEKLFF.